Below are 28 T cell receptor beta chains sequenced from a single sample in a study of blood T cells in healthy people across ages (dated by TCRdb to about 2015). Libraries were prepared through 5' RACE. TCRdb records Illumina HiSeq 2500 as the sequencer. A second PCR of roughly 7 to 11 cycles was performed with a sample-barcoded 5' primer and a J-beta primer mix. TCRdb took the public reads, trimmed them with fastp at Q25, ran MiXCR for clone calling and kept in-frame beta chains. Every CDR3 protein is listed once, alongside the most common genes and DNA of its rows. For this sample the table gives 780,000 or so distinct CDR3 sequences, of which about 56% were detected only once. More than 25% of the sample lies in the top ten. Sequenced sample: blood. All receptors derive from a man in his forties or fifties in good health.

The gene calls are TRBV28 and TRBJ2-4; the D gene is possibly TRBD1 (6 bases). The end of the DNA aligns better with TRBJ2-7, so the J call may be wrong. Germline V gene lookup returns CDR1 MDHEN and CDR2 SYDVKM. The CDR3 consists of 15 residues. Here the CDR3 DNA reads TGTGCCAGCAGAGTAATCAGGGGTAGTGCGGGCGAGCAGTACTTC. Its protein product is CASRVIRGSAGEQYF.

This clonotype was seen more than once but under ten times. The chain links TRBV11-3 to TRBJ2-5; D not certain. V dropped 0 bases and J dropped 0 bases, with 11 bases sitting between them. The CDR3 covers 16 residues. CDR1 and CDR2 (germline): SGHNT, YENEEA. Written as DNA, the CDR3 is TGTGCCAGCAGCTTAGATCAAGGGTCGTACCAAGAGACCCAGTACTTC. Protein: CASSLDQGSYQETQYF.

This clonotype has more than one count but fewer than ten. J is TRBJ2-1 and V is TRBV10-3, with 16 bases identical to TRBD2. Germline V lookup: CDR1 ENHRY, CDR2 SYGVKD. The CDR3 extends over 19 amino acids. The J segment lost 5 bases and the V segment lost 2 bases, leaving 9 bases of the junction unmatched. Here the CDR3 reads CAISEPRPGLAGGDNEQFF. CDR3 in DNA: TGTGCCATCAGTGAGCCTAGACCGGGACTAGCGGGAGGGGACAATGAGCAGTTCTTC.

The chain links TRBV10-3 to TRBJ2-5; possibly TRBD2 for D (5 bases). The DNA end lines up better with TRBJ2-7; the J call may be wrong. The CDR3 length is 14 residues. Germline V gives CDR1 ENHRY, CDR2 SYGVKD. The chain's CDR3 is CAISAQVGKDEQYF. The DNA for the CDR3 is TGTGCCATCAGTGCGCAAGTCGGGAAGGACGAGCAGTACTTC.

The chain combines TRBV3-1 with TRBJ2-3; TRBD1 is a possible D gene (6 bases). CDR1 LGHDT and CDR2 YNNKEL come from the germline V gene (reference sequence). The germline V and J ends were trimmed by 2 bases and 11 bases, with 14 bases remaining between them. This CDR3 is 13 amino acids long. The chain's CDR3 is CASSQIQGPRQYF. In DNA form, the CDR3 reads TGTGCCAGCAGCCAAATCCAGGGGCCTCGGCAGTATTTT.

The chain recombines TRBV29-1 with TRBJ1-2; TRBD1 agrees at 8 bases. This CDR3 contains 15 residues. The J segment lost 7 bases and the V segment lost 3 bases, leaving 13 bases of the junction unmatched. Germline-derived CDR1 and CDR2 are SQVTM and ANQGSEA. The CDR3 sequence: CSVDPPGTGSAGYTF. The CDR3, as DNA: TGCAGCGTTGATCCCCCTGGGACAGGTAGCGCTGGCTACACCTTC.

This clonotype was seen a handful of times. The J gene is TRBJ2-3, the V gene TRBV9; 9 positions match TRBD2. After removal of 0 bases from V and 1 base from J, the junction contained 3 bases not matched to a gene. Looked up from germline, CDR1 is SGDLS and CDR2 is YYNGEE. The CDR3 extends over 16 amino acids. This chain's CDR3 is CASSVDKRGGTDTQYF. For the CDR3, the DNA is TGTGCCAGCAGCGTAGATAAGCGGGGGGGCACAGATACGCAGTATTTT.

The chain has TRBV29-1 and TRBJ2-7; D is unclear. The CDR3 consists of 13 residues. Germline-derived CDR1 and CDR2 are SQVTM and ANQGSEA. Deletions cut 3 bases from V and 2 bases from J, with 11 bases between. CDR3 bases: TGCAGCGTTGATGAGGACGGTACCTACGAGCAGTACTTC. Translation: CSVDEDGTYEQYF.

The gene calls are TRBV28 and TRBJ1-2, with D perhaps matching TRBD1 (6 bases). V was shortened by 5 bases and J by 4 bases, with 29 bases between the two germline ends. CDR1 is MDHEN and CDR2 is SYDVKM in the germline V gene. The CDR3 sequence is 19 residues long. The CDR3: CASSKRKGQIGPTPYGYTF. Written as DNA, the CDR3 is TGTGCCAGCAGTAAAAGGAAAGGACAGATAGGACCCACGCCCTATGGCTACACCTTC.

The chain carries TRBV6-1 and TRBJ2-7; possible D gene TRBD1, 6 bases. V shed 7 bases and J shed 2 bases, with 9 bases lying between them. CDR3 length: 12 residues. Germline V gene sequence: CDR1 MNHNS, CDR2 SASEGT. CDR3 in DNA: TGTGCCAGCACAGGGGCCCCCTACGAGCAGTACTTC. Translating gives CASTGAPYEQYF.

The chain joins TRBV2 to TRBJ2-4; a possible D gene is TRBD2 (5 bases). The DNA end lines up better with TRBJ2-7; the J call may be wrong. CDR3 length equals 15 residues. In germline, CDR1 is SNHLY, CDR2 FYNNEI. CDR3 in DNA: TGTGCCAGCGTTCTCGTCGGGATCTATCCCTACGAGCAGTACTTC. Translation: CASVLVGIYPYEQYF.

This rearrangement joins TRBV11-3 to TRBJ2-3; D not certain. Germline V CDR1 and CDR2: SGHNT, YENEEA. The CDR3 length is 14 residues. The ends were cut back, 5 bases at V and 8 bases at J, with 17 bases in the middle. In DNA form, the CDR3 reads TGTGCCAGCAGCACCCTGGGGATCAAGGTTACGCAGTATTTT. It encodes CASSTLGIKVTQYF.

The J gene is TRBJ2-1, the V gene TRBV14; possibly TRBD2 for D (6 bases). The ends were cut back, 6 bases at V and 9 bases at J, with 21 bases in the middle. CDR1 is SGHDN, CDR2 FVKESK, per germline. CDR3 length: 15 amino acids. Here the CDR3 DNA reads TGTGCCAGCAGTCCCTTAGCGTCCGCCGGGGGTGAGCAGTTCTTC. It encodes CASSPLASAGGEQFF. The entire variable domain, with the rest obtained from reference TRBV14 and TRBJ2-1, is as follows: EAGVTQFPSHSVIEKGQTVTLRCDPISGHDNLYWYRRVMGKEIKFLLHFVKESKQDESGMPNNRFLAERTGGTYSTLKVQPAELEDSGVYFCASSPLASAGGEQFFGPGTRLTVL.

V is TRBV20-1 and J is TRBJ1-6; no firm D call. Germline CDR1 reads DFQATT; CDR2 reads SNEGSKA (reference sequence). Trimming removed 5 bases at V and 6 bases at J, with 14 bases between. CDR3 length: 14 residues. CDR3 in amino acids: CSARTTEGNSPLHF. DNA of the CDR3: TGCAGTGCTCGAACGACCGAGGGTAATTCACCCCTCCACTTT.

This clonotype has a handful of counts. The chain has TRBV5-6 and TRBJ2-7; tentative D call: TRBD2 (6 bases). Germline V lookup: CDR1 SGHDT, CDR2 YYEEEE. This CDR3 is 15 amino acids long. Between the trimmed V and J ends, which lost 4 bases and 1 base, there was a span of 15 bases. This chain's CDR3 is CASSLGRLVSYEQYF. In DNA form, the CDR3 reads TGTGCCAGCAGCCTGGGACGACTAGTTTCCTACGAGCAGTACTTC.

Points on this clonotype: One junction end does not reproduce the germline sequence, and a read error may be involved. The chain uses TRBV24-1 and TRBJ2-1, with a weak D call TRBD1 (5 bases). This CDR3 has 14 residues. Germline CDR1 reads KGHDR; CDR2 reads SFDVKD. CDR3 region: CAASDLRQYNEQFF. DNA of the CDR3: TGTGCCGCCAGTGATTTGCGACAGTACAATGAGCAGTTCTTC.

This chain connects TRBV7-2 to TRBJ2-1; 8 positions agree with TRBD1. The germline V gene encodes CDR1 SGHTA and CDR2 FQGNSA. V gave up 1 base and J gave up 11 bases; unmatched junction bases: 13. The CDR3 length is 16 residues. CDR3 sequence: CASSLGTVGTGYKQFF. The CDR3 DNA reads as TGTGCCAGCAGCTTAGGAACGGTGGGGACAGGTTACAAGCAGTTCTTC.

This clonotype showed up just a few times. This chain joins TRBV4-3 and TRBJ1-5; D not resolved. Trimming took off 2 bases at V and 4 bases at J, with 6 bases between the two ends. The CDR3 is made up of 13 amino acids. Germline loops: CDR1 LGHNA, CDR2 YSLEER. The CDR3 region has the DNA TGCGCCAGCAGCCAACTAGTGAATCAGCCCCAGCATTTT. Residues: CASSQLVNQPQHF.

This clonotype was seen ten or more times. One junction end disagrees with the germline gene, perhaps due to a read error. J is TRBJ2-5 and V is TRBV5-1; D is ambiguous. CDR3 length: 11 residues. CDR1 is SGHRS and CDR2 is YFSETQ in the germline V gene. CDR3 protein: CASSFQETQYF. For the CDR3, the DNA is TGTGCCAGCAGTTTTCAAGAGACCCAGTACTTC.

This clonotype occurred a few times. This sequence joins TRBV3-1 and TRBJ1-1; TRBD1 matches 8 bases. V shed 0 bases, J shed 5 bases, and the junction held 2 bases outside the gene matches. Germline values: CDR1 LGHDT, CDR2 YNNKEL (reference sequence). This CDR3 comprises 14 residues. This chain's CDR3 is CASSQDRGRTEAFF. For the CDR3, the DNA is TGTGCCAGCAGCCAAGACAGGGGGCGGACTGAAGCTTTCTTT. Variable domain in full (rest from reference TRBV3-1 and TRBJ1-1): DTAVSQTPKYLVTQMGNDKSIKCEQNLGHDTMYWYKQDSKKFLKIMFSYNNKELIINETVPNRFSPKSPDKAHLNLHINSLELGDSAVYFCASSQDRGRTEAFFGQGTRLTVV.

The chain has TRBV7-3 and TRBJ2-5; D not resolved. CDR1 and CDR2 (germline): SGHTA, FQGTGA. The CDR3 is 14 residues long. V was shortened by 2 bases and J by 5 bases, with 12 bases between the two germline ends. For the CDR3, the DNA is TGTGCCAGCAGCTTATCGGTCAGCTCGGAGACCCAGTACTTC. Protein: CASSLSVSSETQYF.

This clonotype has just one count. At one end the junction does not follow the germline gene, possibly because of a read error. The CDR3 spells CASILSPSNGYTF. The CDR3 DNA reads TGTGCCAGCATTTTAAGTCCTTCCAATGGCTACACCTTC. The chain employs TRBV27 and TRBJ1-2; D is unclear. The germline V gene encodes CDR1 MNHEY and CDR2 SMNVEV (reference sequence). The CDR3 length is 13 residues.

The table lists this clonotype with a few counts. V gene TRBV20-1 combines with J gene TRBJ1-5; D uncertain. The V and J ends lost 3 bases and 2 bases respectively, with 14 bases between them. The CDR3 is 15 amino acids. CDR1 and CDR2 from the germline V gene are DFQATT and SNEGSKA (reference sequence). CDR3 protein: CSARSGDEGNQPQHF. The CDR3 region has the DNA TGCAGTGCTAGGTCCGGGGATGAAGGCAATCAGCCCCAGCATTTT.

This clonotype has more than one count but fewer than ten. CDR3 sequence reads: CASGGAIYEQYF. In nucleotides, the CDR3 is TGTGCCAGCGGCGGGGCCATTTACGAGCAGTACTTC. The rearrangement uses TRBV7-2 and TRBJ2-7; perhaps TRBD2 as D (6 bases). The CDR3 totals 12 residues. V was shortened by 8 bases and J by 4 bases, with 12 bases between the two germline ends. The germline V gene encodes CDR1 SGHTA and CDR2 FQGNSA.

This clonotype has just a few counts. The V gene is TRBV13, the J gene TRBJ2-5, with D tentatively TRBD1 or TRBD2 (6 bases each). Gene TRBJ2-7 matches the end of the DNA better, so the J call may be wrong. Germline V gives CDR1 PRHDT, CDR2 FYEKMQ (reference sequence). This CDR3 is built from 15 residues. In nucleotides, the CDR3 is TGTGCCAGCAGCTTCTGGGGGGACAAAAGCGACGAGCAGTACTTC. Translated, it gives CASSFWGDKSDEQYF.

The chain recombines TRBV7-2 with TRBJ1-4, with D possibly matching TRBD1 (5 bases). V dropped 5 bases and J dropped 8 bases, with 18 bases sitting between them. The CDR3 runs 15 residues. Per the germline V gene, CDR1 is SGHTA and CDR2 is FQGNSA. CDR3 sequence: CASSPQWGEGEKLFF. The CDR3 DNA sequence: TGTGCCAGCAGCCCACAATGGGGGGAGGGCGAAAAACTGTTTTTT.

The chain uses TRBV29-1 and TRBJ1-1, with 7 bases that match TRBD1. CDR1 is SQVTM and CDR2 is ANQGSEA in the germline V gene. J was trimmed by 6 bases and V by 7 bases; bases with no gene match: 2. The CDR3 loop spans 10 amino acids. This CDR3 is CSGDRAEAFF. Here the CDR3 DNA reads TGCAGCGGTGACAGGGCTGAAGCTTTCTTT.

Written as DNA, the CDR3 is TGTGCCAGCAGTGAAGATCGGACGGACTCCTACGAGCAGTACTTC. Translating gives CASSEDRTDSYEQYF. The V and J genes are TRBV2 and TRBJ2-7; D is uncertain. Germline assignment: CDR1 SNHLY and CDR2 FYNNEI. V gave up 1 base and J gave up 0 bases, with 10 bases separating them. This CDR3 spans 15 amino acids.